This T cell receptor beta chain was identified in a study of human T cells and chemical hapten exposure. The germline CDR1 and CDR2 sequences are SGHTA and FQGNSA. The CDR3 consists of 15 residues. Trimming took off 3 bases at V and 5 bases at J, with 14 bases between the two ends. Regarding time point: pre-sensitization, week 0. Noted treatment: therapeutic diphenylcyclopropenone sensitization with weekly scalp DPC. In the library, unique molecular identifiers were attached to individual cDNA molecules. TCRdb used MiXCR to reprocess the RACE reads, holding one entry per CDR3 protein. The sample lists some 74,000 distinct CDR3 sequences; about 14% were seen once.

The sequence derives from a woman aged 45-65 years with alopecia areata. Some clones in this sample may be carry-over from other donors' samples. The material sequenced was whole blood, taken in connection with sensitization to the hapten diphenylcyclopropenone (DPC). The chain carries TRBV7-2 and TRBJ2-1, with D perhaps matching TRBD2 (6 bases). CDR3 DNA sequence: TGTGCCAGCAGCTTCAAGCCGGGACTGAACAATGAGCAGTTCTTC. It encodes CASSFKPGLNNEQFF. The whole variable domain, filled in from reference TRBV7-2 and TRBJ2-1, reads GAGVSQSPSNKVTEKGKDVELRCDPISGHTALYWYRQSLGQGLEFLIYFQGNSAPDKSGLPSDRFSAERTGGSVSTLTIQRTQQEDSAVYLCASSFKPGLNNEQFFGPGTRLTVL.